This T cell receptor beta chain stems from a study of shared T cell receptors in the human thymus. Repertoires were generated with immunoSEQ multiplex PCR, while TCRdb's copy carries only in-frame clones and drops some. In the table there are hundreds of thousands of clones, 80% to 90% of which are singletons. Trimming removed 2 bases from V and 4 bases from J, with 23 bases in between. This CDR3 has 18 amino acids. Germline lookup yields CDR1 ENHRY and CDR2 SYGVKD. This sample also belongs to another study, concerning human thymus T cells.

The rearrangement links TRBV10-3 to TRBJ2-5; D may be TRBD2 (6 bases). This receptor was taken from a boy under three years old with a congenital heart defect. The sample was thymocytes. The CDR3: CAISELGTAGRRGETQYF. The CDR3 DNA reads as TGTGCCATCAGTGAGCTTGGGACGGCGGGAAGAAGAGGAGAGACCCAGTACTTC.